The T cell receptor (beta chain) under discussion was sequenced for a study of cytomegalovirus exposure and HLA in healthy donors. The primer mix had 60 Vbeta and 13 Jbeta primers. The assay was immunoSEQ multiplex PCR, and TCRdb's table has in-frame clones only and misses some. The sample lists around 200,000 clones; around 80% were seen once. Germline V gene data show CDR1 as SGHDT and CDR2 as YYEEEE. V was clipped by 4 bases and J by 1 base; unmatched bases: 4. The CDR3 runs to 14 residues. This TCR derives from a man aged 35 to 55 in good health and CMV-seropositive. The chain is built from TRBV5-6 and TRBJ2-5; TRBD1 aligns across 7 bases. The sample comprised PBMCs. The CDR3 spells CASSLGQRQETQYF. CDR3 sequence (DNA): TGTGCCAGCAGCCTGGGACAGCGCCAAGAGACCCAGTACTTC.